These T cell receptor beta chains were read from a single sample in a study of response to subunit inactivated influenza vaccine. TCRdb processed the RT-PCR reads anew with MiXCR; each CDR3 protein has one entry. The data contain around 180,000 distinct CDR3 sequences, approximately 9.2% of them singletons. Sequences were derived from non-naive T cells sorted from PBMCs, sampled on the day of vaccination. The receptors derive from a man in his fifties who received an inactivated influenza vaccine. The CDR3 runs from the conserved cysteine through the conserved F or W. The D gene is left open where the match is weak. Size values are once, few and many counts, or a class for expanded clones, and some rows have none.

TRBJ2-1 TRBD2 TRBV11-1 . CASSLVGPGQGTSGLYNEQFF TGTGCCAGCAGCTTAGTGGGTCCGGGACAGGGGACTAGCGGGCTCTACAATGAGCAGTTCTTC
TRBJ1-5 . TRBV20-1 . CSASSSQPQPQHF TGCAGTGCTAGTTCCTCTCAACCTCAGCCCCAGCATTTT
TRBJ2-5 TRBD2 TRBV12-3/TRBV12-4 many CASSGRTSGETQYF TGTGCCAGCAGTGGCCGGACTAGCGGAGAGACCCAGTACTTC
TRBJ2-7 . TRBV6-2/TRBV6-3 few CASSSWAGNYEQYF TGTGCCAGCAGTTCTTGGGCGGGGAACTACGAGCAGTACTTC
TRBJ2-3 TRBD2 TRBV20-1 medium-sized CSAGNAGGTDTQYF TGCAGTGCTGGGAACGCGGGGGGCACAGATACGCAGTATTTT
TRBJ2-1 TRBD2 TRBV6-2/TRBV6-3 few CASSSNSGRAFYNEQFF TGTGCCAGCAGTTCAAATAGCGGGAGGGCCTTCTACAATGAGCAGTTCTTC
TRBJ1-6 . TRBV28 few CASSLYTAYNSPLHF TGTGCCAGCAGTTTGTATACAGCCTATAATTCACCCCTCCACTTT
TRBJ2-3 . TRBV14 . CASSQTSEWGAYTDTQYF TGTGCCAGCAGCCAGACGTCCGAATGGGGCGCTTACACAGATACGCAGTATTTT
TRBJ1-2 TRBD1 TRBV5-1 few CASSSPGGKGYTF TGCGCCAGCAGCTCCCCAGGGGGAAAGGGCTACACCTTC
TRBJ2-7 TRBD2 TRBV20-1 . CSAAALGTSGNEQYF TGCAGTGCCGCTGCCCTCGGGACTAGCGGGAACGAGCAGTACTTC
TRBJ1-1 . TRBV4-3 many CASSQVRGGTEAFF TGCGCCAGCAGCCAAGTACGGGGAGGCACTGAAGCTTTCTTT
TRBJ2-4 . TRBV7-9 many CASSLTGNIQYF TGTGCCAGCAGCTTGACGGGAAACATTCAGTACTTC
TRBJ2-1 . TRBV5-1 many CASSLRSRSSSYNEQFF TGCGCCAGCAGCTTGCGGTCCAGGTCCAGCTCCTACAATGAGCAGTTCTTC
TRBJ1-1 . TRBV20-1 few CSAREGHSNTEAFF TGCAGTGCTAGGGAGGGACACAGTAACACTGAAGCTTTCTTT
TRBJ2-5 TRBD2 TRBV9 . CASSVGTSGGETQYF TGTGCCAGCAGCGTTGGGACTAGCGGGGGGGAGACCCAGTACTTC
TRBJ2-1 TRBD2 TRBV20-1 few CSHSGGARHEQFF TGCAGTCATAGCGGGGGGGCTCGGCATGAGCAGTTCTTC
TRBJ1-5 . TRBV2 few CASRQGGGPQHF TGTGCCAGCAGACAGGGTGGGGGGCCCCAGCATTTT
TRBJ1-5 TRBD1 TRBV7-8 many CASRSDRGQPQHF TGTGCCAGCAGATCGGACAGGGGACAGCCCCAGCATTTT
TRBJ1-3 . TRBV27 few CASSLSGGSGNTIYF TGTGCCAGCAGTTTATCAGGAGGCTCTGGAAACACCATATATTTT
TRBJ2-7 TRBD1 TRBV6-5 . CASSYSQGASSYEQYF TGTGCCAGCAGTTACTCCCAGGGGGCCTCATCCTACGAGCAGTACTTC
TRBJ1-5 . TRBV6-1 . CASERLEGNQPQHF TGTGCCAGCGAACGGCTCGAGGGTAATCAGCCCCAGCATTTT
TRBJ2-7 . TRBV20-1 few CSAITGGLEPFYEQYF TGCAGTGCTATCACCGGGGGTCTGGAGCCCTTCTACGAGCAGTACTTC
TRBJ1-6 . TRBV4-3 few CASSQDRPFNSPLHF TGCGCCAGCAGCCAAGATCGACCCTTTAATTCACCCCTCCACTTT
TRBJ2-1 . TRBV7-3 few CASSIGANNEQFF TGTGCCAGCAGCATCGGGGCGAACAATGAGCAGTTCTTC
TRBJ2-1 TRBD2 TRBV9 . CASSPPGLAGIEFF TGTGCCAGCAGCCCTCCCGGACTAGCGGGGATTGAGTTCTTC
TRBJ1-6 . TRBV5-4 few CASSPGPANSPLHF TGTGCCAGCAGCCCGGGACCGGCCAACTCACCCCTCCACTTT
TRBJ1-4 . TRBV5-6 many CASSLKWEKEKLFF TGTGCCAGCAGCTTAAAATGGGAGAAAGAAAAACTGTTTTTT
TRBJ1-6 . TRBV5-1 . CASSLEPLQSYNSPLHF TGCGCCAGCAGCTTGGAGCCACTCCAATCCTATAATTCACCCCTCCACTTT
TRBJ1-5 . TRBV19 few CASSIYGGLNQPQHF TGTGCCAGTAGTATATATGGGGGCCTCAATCAGCCCCAGCATTTT
TRBJ1-1 . TRBV20-1 many CSASTGGWVGDTEAFF TGCAGTGCTAGTACGGGTGGATGGGTGGGTGACACTGAAGCTTTCTTT
TRBJ2-2 . TRBV11-2 many CASSLYGTTGELFF TGTGCCAGCAGCTTATATGGGACGACCGGGGAGCTGTTTTTT
TRBJ2-4 TRBD1 TRBV4-3 few CASSQEGTTGGRAKNIQYF TGCGCCAGCAGCCAAGAGGGGACGACAGGGGGTCGTGCCAAAAACATTCAGTACTTC
TRBJ2-1 TRBD2 TRBV18 many CASSPPISEREEGEQFF TGTGCCAGCTCACCACCGATTTCCGAGCGGGAGGAAGGGGAGCAGTTCTTC
TRBJ2-6 . TRBV28 . CASSDTYRVGGANVLTF TGTGCCAGCAGTGATACTTACAGGGTCGGTGGGGCCAACGTCCTGACTTTC
TRBJ2-1 TRBD2 TRBV7-9 . CASSLVSSGGSYNEQFF TGTGCCAGCAGCTTAGTTTCCAGCGGGGGTTCCTACAATGAGCAGTTCTTC
TRBJ2-7 . TRBV6-5 few CASSESSWYEQYF TGTGCCAGCAGTGAGTCGAGTTGGTACGAGCAGTACTTC
TRBJ1-1 . TRBV14 . CASSQDRQVPEAFF TGTGCCAGCAGCCAAGATCGGCAGGTACCTGAAGCTTTCTTT
TRBJ1-4 TRBD1 TRBV6-5 many CASSYGGQGAYEKLFF TGTGCCAGCAGTTACGGCGGACAGGGGGCCTATGAAAAACTGTTTTTT
TRBJ2-3 TRBD1 TRBV20-1 many CSPRTGQTDTQYF TGCAGTCCGCGGACAGGGCAAACAGATACGCAGTATTTT
TRBJ2-5 TRBD2 TRBV4-2 . CASSQDPSGEGETQYF TGTGCCAGCAGCCAAGACCCTAGCGGGGAGGGAGAGACCCAGTACTTC
TRBJ2-1 TRBD2 TRBV4-2 . CASSQPGLAGTTYEQFF TGTGCCAGCAGCCAGCCGGGACTAGCGGGCACGACCTACGAGCAGTTCTTC
TRBJ2-5 . TRBV25-1 few CASSEYGRETQYF TGTGCCAGCAGTGAATATGGCAGAGAGACCCAGTACTTC
TRBJ1-1 . TRBV11-2 few CASSLDRQVTEAFF TGTGCCAGCAGCTTAGATCGGCAGGTTACTGAAGCTTTCTTT
TRBJ2-2 . TRBV5-4 . CASQLGAGNTGELFF TGTGCCAGCCAACTAGGGGCGGGGAACACCGGGGAGCTGTTTTTT
TRBJ2-3 TRBD2 TRBV3-1 many CASSKLAGAGDTQYF TGTGCCAGCAGCAAACTAGCGGGGGCGGGGGATACGCAGTATTTT
TRBJ1-2 TRBD1 TRBV7-2 many CASSQFGQGGYTF TGTGCCAGCAGCCAATTCGGACAGGGTGGCTACACCTTC
TRBJ2-7 TRBD2 TRBV18 few CASSPGLAGLYEQYF TGTGCCAGCTCACCGGGACTAGCGGGACTCTACGAGCAGTACTTC
TRBJ2-5 . TRBV5-1 few CASSLARVETQYF TGCGCCAGCAGCTTGGCAAGGGTGGAGACCCAGTACTTC
TRBJ2-7 TRBD1 TRBV10-2 few CASKKQGSSYEQYF TGCGCCAGCAAGAAACAGGGGAGCTCCTACGAGCAGTACTTC
TRBJ2-1 TRBD2 TRBV12-3/TRBV12-4 . CASSLILAGGGNNEQFF TGTGCCAGCAGTTTAATTTTAGCGGGAGGGGGCAACAATGAGCAGTTCTTC
TRBJ2-3 TRBD1 TRBV5-6 many CASSIRGRADTQYF TGTGCCAGCAGCATCAGGGGGCGGGCAGATACGCAGTATTTT